The source of this TCR beta chain is a study of T cell repertoires in ileal Crohn's disease. Time point denoted: proximal margin of the surgical specimen (macroscopically non-inflamed). General observations from the study: High-frequency clones were more common in sorted CD8 than CD4 cells. All patients with clonality above 26.8% had endoscopic recurrence.

About this clone: Its target is not known.

V gave up 5 bases and J gave up 5 bases, with 16 bases separating them. Germline V lookup: CDR1 GTSNPN, CDR2 SVGIG (reference sequence). The CDR3 covers 14 residues. Generated by immunoSEQ multiplex PCR, the TCRdb table keeps only in-frame clones and is missing some. This table has about 3,400 clones, approximately 88% appearing once. The chain has TRBV30 and TRBJ2-1; tentative D call: TRBD1 (6 bases). Sequenced input: ileal tissue. The source of this sequence is an adult with Crohn's disease. The CDR3 is CAWGAGRTDNEQFF. CDR3 DNA sequence: TGTGCCTGGGGGGCGGGCAGGACAGACAATGAGCAGTTCTTC. Based on the CDR3 plus reference TRBV30 and TRBJ2-1, the full variable domain is SQTIHQWPATLVQPVGSPLSLECTVEGTSNPNLYWYRQAAGRGLQLLFYSVGIGQISSEVPQNLSASRPQDRQFILSSKKLLLSDSGFYLCAWGAGRTDNEQFFGPGTRLTVL.